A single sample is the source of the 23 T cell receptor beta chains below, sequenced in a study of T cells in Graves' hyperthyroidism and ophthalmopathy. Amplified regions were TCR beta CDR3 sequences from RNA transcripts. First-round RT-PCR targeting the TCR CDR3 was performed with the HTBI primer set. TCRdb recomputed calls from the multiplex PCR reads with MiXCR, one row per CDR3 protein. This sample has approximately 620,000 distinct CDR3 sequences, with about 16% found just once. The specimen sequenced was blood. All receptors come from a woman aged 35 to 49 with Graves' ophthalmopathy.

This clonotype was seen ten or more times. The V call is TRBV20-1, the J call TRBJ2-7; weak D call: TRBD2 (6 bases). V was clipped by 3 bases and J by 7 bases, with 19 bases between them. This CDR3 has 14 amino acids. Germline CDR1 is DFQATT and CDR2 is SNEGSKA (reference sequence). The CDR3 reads CSASETGDWVEQYF. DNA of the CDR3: TGCAGTGCTAGTGAGACGGGAGATTGGGTTGAGCAGTACTTC.

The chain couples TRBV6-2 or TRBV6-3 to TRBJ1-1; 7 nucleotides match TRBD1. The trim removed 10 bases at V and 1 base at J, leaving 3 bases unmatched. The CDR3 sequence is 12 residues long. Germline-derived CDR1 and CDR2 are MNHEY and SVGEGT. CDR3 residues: CAIGTENTEAFF. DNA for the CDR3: TGTGCCATCGGGACAGAGAACACTGAAGCTTTCTTT.

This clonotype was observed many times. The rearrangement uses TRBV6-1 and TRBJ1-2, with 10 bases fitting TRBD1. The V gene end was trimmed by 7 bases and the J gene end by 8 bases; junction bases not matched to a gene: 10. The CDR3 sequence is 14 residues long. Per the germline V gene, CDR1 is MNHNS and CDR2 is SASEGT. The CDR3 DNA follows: TGTGCCAGCAACATAGGGGGACAGGGGTTCGGCTACACCTTC. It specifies CASNIGGQGFGYTF.

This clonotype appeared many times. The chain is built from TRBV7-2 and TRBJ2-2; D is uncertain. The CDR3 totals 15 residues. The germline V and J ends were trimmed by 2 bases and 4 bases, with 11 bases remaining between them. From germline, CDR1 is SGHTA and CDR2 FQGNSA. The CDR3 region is CASSLSGPLTGELFF. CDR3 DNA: TGTGCCAGCAGCTTATCCGGCCCACTCACCGGGGAGCTGTTTTTT.

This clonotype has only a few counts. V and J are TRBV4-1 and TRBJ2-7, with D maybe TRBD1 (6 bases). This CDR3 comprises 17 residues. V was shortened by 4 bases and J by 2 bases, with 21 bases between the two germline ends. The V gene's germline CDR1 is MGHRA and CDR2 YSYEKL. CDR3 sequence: CASSRLLDGQSPYEQYF. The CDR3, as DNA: TGCGCCAGCAGCCGGCTCCTAGACGGACAGTCCCCCTACGAGCAGTACTTC.

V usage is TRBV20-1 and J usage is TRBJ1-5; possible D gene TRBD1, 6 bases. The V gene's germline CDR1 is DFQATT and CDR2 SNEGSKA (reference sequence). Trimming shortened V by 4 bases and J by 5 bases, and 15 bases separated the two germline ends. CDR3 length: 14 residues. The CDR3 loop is CSATTRGPYQPQHF. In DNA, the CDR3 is TGCAGTGCTACGACCAGGGGACCCTATCAGCCCCAGCATTTT.

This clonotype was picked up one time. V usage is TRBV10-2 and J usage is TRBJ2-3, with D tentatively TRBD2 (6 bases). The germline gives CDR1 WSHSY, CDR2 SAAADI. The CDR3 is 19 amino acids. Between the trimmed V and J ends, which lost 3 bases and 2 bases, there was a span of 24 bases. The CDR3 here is CASSDSGGTIVGFTDTQYF. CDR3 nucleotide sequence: TGCGCCAGCAGTGACTCCGGAGGGACGATTGTTGGGTTCACAGATACGCAGTATTTT.

The CDR3 coding sequence is TGTGCCAGCAGTGTAGGGACAGGGGGACGGAATGAGCAGTTCTTC. It is translated as CASSVGTGGRNEQFF. The chain links TRBV6-1 to TRBJ2-1; 11 nucleotides agree with TRBD1. CDR1 is MNHNS, CDR2 SASEGT, per germline. There are 15 residues in the CDR3. The trim removed 4 bases at V and 7 bases at J, leaving 6 bases unmatched.

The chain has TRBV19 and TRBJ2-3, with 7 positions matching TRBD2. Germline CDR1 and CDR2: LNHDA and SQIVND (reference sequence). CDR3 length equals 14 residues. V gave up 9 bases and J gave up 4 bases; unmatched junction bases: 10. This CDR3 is CASGLGSGADTQYF. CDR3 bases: TGTGCCAGCGGACTAGGGTCGGGCGCAGATACGCAGTATTTT.

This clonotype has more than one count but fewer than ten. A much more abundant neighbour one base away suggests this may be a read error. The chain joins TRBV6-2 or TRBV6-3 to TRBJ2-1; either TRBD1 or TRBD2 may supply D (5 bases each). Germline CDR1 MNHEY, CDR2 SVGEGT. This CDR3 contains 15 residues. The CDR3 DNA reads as TGTGCCAGCAGGATTCCGGGACGAGAATACAATGAGCAGTCCTTC. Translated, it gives CASRIPGREYNEQSF.

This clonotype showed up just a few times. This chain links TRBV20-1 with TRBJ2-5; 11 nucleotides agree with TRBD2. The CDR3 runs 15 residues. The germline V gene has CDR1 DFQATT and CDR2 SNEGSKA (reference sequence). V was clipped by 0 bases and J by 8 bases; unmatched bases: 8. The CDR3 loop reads CSARDYVSGRETQYF. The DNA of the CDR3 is TGCAGTGCTAGAGATTACGTTAGCGGGAGGGAAACCCAGTACTTC.

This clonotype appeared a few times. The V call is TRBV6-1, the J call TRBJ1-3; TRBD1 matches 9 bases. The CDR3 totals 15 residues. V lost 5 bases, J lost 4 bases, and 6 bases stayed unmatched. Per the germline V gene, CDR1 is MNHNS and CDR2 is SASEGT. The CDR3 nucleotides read TGTGCCAGCAGTAACAGGGGGCAGCGCGGAAACACCATATATTTT. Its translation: CASSNRGQRGNTIYF.

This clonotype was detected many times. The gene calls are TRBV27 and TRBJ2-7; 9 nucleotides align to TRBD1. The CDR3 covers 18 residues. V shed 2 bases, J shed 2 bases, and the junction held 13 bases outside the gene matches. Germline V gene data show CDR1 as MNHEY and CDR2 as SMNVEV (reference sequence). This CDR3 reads CASSLRAFGTGLTYEQYF. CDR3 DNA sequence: TGTGCCAGCAGTTTAAGGGCCTTTGGGACAGGGCTAACCTACGAGCAGTACTTC.

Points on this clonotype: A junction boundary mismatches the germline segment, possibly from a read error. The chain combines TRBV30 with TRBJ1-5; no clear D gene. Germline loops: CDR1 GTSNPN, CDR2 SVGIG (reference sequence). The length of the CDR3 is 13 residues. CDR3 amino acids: CAWSGSSSQPQHF. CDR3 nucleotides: TGTGCCTGGAGCGGTAGTAGCAGTCAGCCCCAGCATTTT.

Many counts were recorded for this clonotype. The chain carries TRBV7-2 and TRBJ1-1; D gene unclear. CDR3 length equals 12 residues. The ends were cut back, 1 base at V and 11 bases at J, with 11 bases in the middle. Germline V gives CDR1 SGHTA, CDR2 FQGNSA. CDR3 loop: CASSLVTGTAFF. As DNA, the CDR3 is TGTGCCAGCAGCTTAGTCACGGGAACGGCTTTCTTT. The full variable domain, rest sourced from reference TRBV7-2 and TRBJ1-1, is GAGVSQSPSNKVTEKGKDVELRCDPISGHTALYWYRQSLGQGLEFLIYFQGNSAPDKSGLPSDRFSAERTGGSVSTLTIQRTQQEDSAVYLCASSLVTGTAFFGQGTRLTVV.

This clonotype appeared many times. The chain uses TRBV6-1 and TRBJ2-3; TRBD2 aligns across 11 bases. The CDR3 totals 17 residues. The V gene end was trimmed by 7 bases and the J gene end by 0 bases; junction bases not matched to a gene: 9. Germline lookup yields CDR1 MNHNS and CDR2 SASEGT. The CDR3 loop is CASIGTSGTISTDTQYF. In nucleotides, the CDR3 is TGTGCCAGCATCGGGACTAGCGGAACAATTAGCACAGATACGCAGTATTTT.

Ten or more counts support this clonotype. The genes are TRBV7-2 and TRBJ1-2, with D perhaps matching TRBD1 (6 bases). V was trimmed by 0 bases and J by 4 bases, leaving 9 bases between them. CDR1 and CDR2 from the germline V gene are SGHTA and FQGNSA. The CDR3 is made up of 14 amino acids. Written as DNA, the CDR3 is TGTGCCAGCAGCTTAGCGCGGGGGCCCTATGGCTACACCTTC. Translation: CASSLARGPYGYTF.

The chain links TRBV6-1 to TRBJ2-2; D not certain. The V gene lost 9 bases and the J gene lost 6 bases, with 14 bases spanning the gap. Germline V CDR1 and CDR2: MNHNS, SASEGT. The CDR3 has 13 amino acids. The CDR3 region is CASRMGMAGELFF. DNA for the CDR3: TGTGCCAGTCGAATGGGCATGGCCGGGGAGCTGTTTTTT.

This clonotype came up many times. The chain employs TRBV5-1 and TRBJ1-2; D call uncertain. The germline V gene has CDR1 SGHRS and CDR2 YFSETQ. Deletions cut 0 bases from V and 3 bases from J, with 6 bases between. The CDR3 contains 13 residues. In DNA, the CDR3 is TGCGCCAGCAGCTTGGGGGATGACTATGGCTACACCTTC. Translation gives CASSLGDDYGYTF.

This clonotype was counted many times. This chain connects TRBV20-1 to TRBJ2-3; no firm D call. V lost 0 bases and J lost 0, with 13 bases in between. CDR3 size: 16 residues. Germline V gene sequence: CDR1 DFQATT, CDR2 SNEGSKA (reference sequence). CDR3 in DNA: TGCAGTGCTAGAGATCCGAATGGACGGAGCACAGATACGCAGTATTTT. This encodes CSARDPNGRSTDTQYF.

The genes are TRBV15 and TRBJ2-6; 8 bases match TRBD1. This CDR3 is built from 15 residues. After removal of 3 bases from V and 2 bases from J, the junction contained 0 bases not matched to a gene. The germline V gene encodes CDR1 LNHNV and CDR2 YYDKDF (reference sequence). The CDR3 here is CATSSRGPGANVLTF. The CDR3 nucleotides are TGTGCCACCAGCAGCAGGGGGCCTGGGGCCAACGTCCTGACTTTC.

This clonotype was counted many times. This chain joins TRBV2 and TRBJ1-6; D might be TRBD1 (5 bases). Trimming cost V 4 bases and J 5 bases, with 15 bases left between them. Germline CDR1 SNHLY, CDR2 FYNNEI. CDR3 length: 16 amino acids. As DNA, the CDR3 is TGTGCCAGCAGTGGCCTATCCGGGACCAATAATTCACCCCTCCACTTT. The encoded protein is CASSGLSGTNNSPLHF.

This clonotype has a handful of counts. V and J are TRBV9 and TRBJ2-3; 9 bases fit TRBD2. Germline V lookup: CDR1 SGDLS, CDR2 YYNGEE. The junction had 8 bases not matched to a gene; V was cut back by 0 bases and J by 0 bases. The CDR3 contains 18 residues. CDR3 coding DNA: TGTGCCAGCAGCGTAGCGGCGGGGGGGACTATTAGCACAGATACGCAGTATTTT. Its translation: CASSVAAGGTISTDTQYF.